Shown below are 9 T cell receptor beta chains from a single sample sequenced in a study of T cells in women clearing cervical HPV infection. The protocol was immunoSEQ multiplex PCR, while the TCRdb copy is restricted to in-frame clones and leaves out a portion. Its table records approximately 21,000 clones. The sample comprised blood buffy coat. Every receptor here comes from a woman aged 18 to 75 with a cervical HPV16 infection that either progressed to CIN3+ or cleared (not recorded which).

Concerning this clone itself: Read data end 3 residues before the CDR3 end; the end is taken from the germline J gene. The J gene is TRBJ2-3, the V gene TRBV18, with 7 bases aligning to TRBD2. In germline, CDR1 is KGHSH, CDR2 LQKENI. The CDR3 is 16 amino acids. Partial CDR3 DNA: TGTGCCAGCTCACGAAGTCGGGGGGAGGGCAATCAGCCG. Its translation is CASSRSRGEGNQP. The whole CDR3 sequence is CASSRSRGEGNQPQYF.

In the case of this clone: The read finishes 3 residues shy of the CDR3 end, and the germline J gene is used to complete it. V usage is TRBV11-3 and J usage is TRBJ2-2; 11 bases are a match to TRBD2. Trimming cost V 6 bases and J 3 bases; bases outside gene matches: 3. This CDR3 contains 15 residues. Germline values: CDR1 SGHNT, CDR2 YENEEA. Partial CDR3 DNA: TGTGCCAGCAGTACTAGCGGGAGAGACACCGGGGAG. It encodes CASSTSGRDTGE. Given in full, the CDR3 is CASSTSGRDTGELFF.

Partial CDR3 DNA: TGTGCCAGCAGCCGGACTGACTCCTGGCAAGAGACC. Residues: CASSRTDSWQET. Given in full, the CDR3 is CASSRTDSWQETQYF. V usage is TRBV2 and J usage is TRBJ2-5; tentative D call: TRBD2 (5 bases). The read ends 3 residues early relative to the CDR3; the germline J gene fills the gap. Germline-derived CDR1 and CDR2 are SNHLY and FYNNEI. V was pared by 6 bases and J by 2 bases, with 16 bases between. This CDR3 comprises 15 residues.

Notes on this clone: Sequencing ends 3 residues short of the CDR3 end; the germline J gene provides the rest. The chain couples TRBV2 to TRBJ1-1; the D is unclear. V was shortened by 10 bases and J by 5 bases, with 11 bases between the two germline ends. Germline CDR1 reads SNHLY; CDR2 reads FYNNEI. CDR3 length: 11 amino acids. The DNA read from the CDR3 is TGTGCCACCTTAGTCGGTACTGAA. Translation gives CATLVGTE. The entire CDR3 is CATLVGTEAFF.

On this clone itself: The read ends 3 residues early relative to the CDR3; the germline J gene fills the gap. The V call is TRBV6-1, the J call TRBJ2-7, with D uncertain. With 4 bases removed from V and 2 bases from J, the gap between germline ends came to 15 bases. Germline CDR1 reads MNHNS; CDR2 reads SASEGT. There are 15 residues in the CDR3. The CDR3 region is CASSVLLEATYEQYF. CDR3 DNA, as far as it was read: TGTGCCAGCAGTGTACTTCTAGAGGCAACCTACGAG.

With respect to this clone: The read ends 3 residues early relative to the CDR3; the germline J gene fills the gap. The chain uses TRBV6-4 and TRBJ1-5; D remains unclear. CDR3 length: 15 residues. Germline-derived CDR1 and CDR2 are MRHNA and SNTAGT. The V end lost 2 bases, the J end lost 6 bases, and 14 bases lay between the germline ends. The CDR3: CASSDRHGSTQPQHF. CDR3 DNA, as far as it was read: TGTGCCAGCAGTGACCGACACGGATCAACTCAGCCC.

About this clone: The CDR3 extends 3 residues past the end of the read, so its final part is completed from the germline J gene. The chain links TRBV4-1 to TRBJ2-5; tentatively, D is TRBD1 or TRBD2 (5 bases each). Germline CDR1 is MGHRA and CDR2 is YSYEKL. This CDR3 has 15 residues. V was trimmed by 0 bases and J by 5 bases, leaving 13 bases between them. This CDR3 reads CASSQERGGWETQYF. The CDR3 bases that were read are TGCGCCAGCAGCCAAGAGAGGGGTGGGTGGGAGACC.

Note on this clone: The read is 3 residues too short to cover the CDR3 end, so that end is filled in from the germline J gene. J is TRBJ2-7 and V is TRBV30; the D gene is possibly TRBD1 (6 bases). Between the trimmed V and J ends, which lost 5 bases and 6 bases, there was a span of 11 bases. The CDR3 runs to 11 residues. The germline V gene encodes CDR1 GTSNPN and CDR2 SVGIG (reference sequence). CDR3 DNA, as far as it was read: TGTGCCTGGGGAACAGGGTCCGAG. Protein: CAWGTGSE. The whole CDR3 region reads CAWGTGSEQYF.

To note about this clone: The read stops 3 residues short of the end of the CDR3; the missing end is completed from the germline J gene. The chain carries TRBV18 and TRBJ1-5; the D is unclear. The V end lost 4 bases, the J end lost 3 bases, and 13 bases lay between the germline ends. The CDR3 has 15 amino acids. The germline V gene has CDR1 KGHSH and CDR2 LQKENI. The CDR3 DNA, read in part, is TGTGCCAGCTCACGCGCTCGGGGTGACAATCAGCCC. Its protein product is CASSRARGDNQP. The whole CDR3 region reads CASSRARGDNQPQHF.